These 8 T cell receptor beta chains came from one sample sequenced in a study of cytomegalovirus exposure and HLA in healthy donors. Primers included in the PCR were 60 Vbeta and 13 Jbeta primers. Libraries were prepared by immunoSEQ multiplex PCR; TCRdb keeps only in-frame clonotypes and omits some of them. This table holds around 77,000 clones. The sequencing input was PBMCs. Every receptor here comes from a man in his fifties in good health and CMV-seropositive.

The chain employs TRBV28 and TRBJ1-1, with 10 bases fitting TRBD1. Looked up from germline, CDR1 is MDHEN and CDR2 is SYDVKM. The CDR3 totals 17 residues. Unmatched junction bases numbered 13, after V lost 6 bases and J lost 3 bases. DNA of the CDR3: TGTGCCAGCAGGGGACAGGGGTTCTTGAACCCCCACACTGAAGCTTTCTTT. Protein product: CASRGQGFLNPHTEAFF.

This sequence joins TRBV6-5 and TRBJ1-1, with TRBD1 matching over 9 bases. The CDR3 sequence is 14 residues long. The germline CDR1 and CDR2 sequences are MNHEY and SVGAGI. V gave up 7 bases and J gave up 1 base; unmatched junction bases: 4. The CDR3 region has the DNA TGTGCCAGCACTCCGACAGGGGGGAACACTGAAGCTTTCTTT. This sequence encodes CASTPTGGNTEAFF.

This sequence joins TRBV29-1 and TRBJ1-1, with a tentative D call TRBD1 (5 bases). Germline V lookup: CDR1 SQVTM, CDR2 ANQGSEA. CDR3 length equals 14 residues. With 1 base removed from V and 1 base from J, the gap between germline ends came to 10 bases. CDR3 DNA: TGCAGCGTTGAAGGGGGCGAGAGGAACACTGAAGCTTTCTTT. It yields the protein CSVEGGERNTEAFF.

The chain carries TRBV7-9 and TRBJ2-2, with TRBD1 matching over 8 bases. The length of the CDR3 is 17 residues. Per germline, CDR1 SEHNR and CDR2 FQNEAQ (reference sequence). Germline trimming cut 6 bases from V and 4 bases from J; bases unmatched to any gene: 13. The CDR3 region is CASSLSPGQAFTGELFF. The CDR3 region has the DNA TGTGCCAGCAGTTTGAGTCCGGGACAGGCCTTCACCGGGGAGCTGTTTTTT.

The CDR3 coding sequence is TGCGCCAGCAGCTCCGGCGGAATAACCTACGAGCAGTACTTC. Its translation is CASSSGGITYEQYF. This chain links TRBV5-1 with TRBJ2-7; D is undetermined. The ends were cut back, 3 bases at V and 2 bases at J, with 12 bases in the middle. CDR1 is SGHRS and CDR2 is YFSETQ in the germline V gene. The CDR3 consists of 14 residues.

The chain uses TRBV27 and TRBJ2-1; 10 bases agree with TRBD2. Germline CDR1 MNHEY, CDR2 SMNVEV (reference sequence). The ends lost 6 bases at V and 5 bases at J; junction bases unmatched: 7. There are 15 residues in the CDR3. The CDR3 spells CASRISGGTNNEQFF. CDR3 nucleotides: TGTGCCAGCAGGATTAGCGGGGGGACGAACAATGAGCAGTTCTTC.

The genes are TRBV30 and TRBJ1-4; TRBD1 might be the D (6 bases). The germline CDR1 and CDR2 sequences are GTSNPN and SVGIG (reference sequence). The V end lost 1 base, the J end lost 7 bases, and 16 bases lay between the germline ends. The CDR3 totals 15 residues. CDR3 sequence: CAWSGRSARGEKLFF. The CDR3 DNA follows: TGTGCCTGGAGTGGAAGATCCGCCAGGGGTGAAAAACTGTTTTTT.

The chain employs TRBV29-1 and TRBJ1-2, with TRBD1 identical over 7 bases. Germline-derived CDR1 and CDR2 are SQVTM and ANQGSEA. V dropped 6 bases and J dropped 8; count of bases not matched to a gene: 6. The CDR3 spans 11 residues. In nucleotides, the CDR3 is TGCAGCGTCCAGGGGGAGAAGGGCTACACCTTC. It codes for CSVQGEKGYTF.